Below, 25 T cell receptor beta chains from the same sample are listed, as sequenced in a study of cytomegalovirus exposure and HLA in healthy donors. Use of 60 Vbeta and 13 Jbeta primers characterized the PCR. Profiled with immunoSEQ multiplex PCR; TCRdb holds only in-frame clones, not every one. Among roughly 130,000 clones listed, approximately 85% were seen once. Material for sequencing was PBMCs. These receptors came from a boy aged 5-17 years in good health and CMV-seronegative.

The V gene is TRBV11-2, the J gene TRBJ1-1, with TRBD1 as a possible D gene (5 bases). V was trimmed by 0 bases and J by 3 bases, leaving 5 bases between them. Germline V CDR1 and CDR2: SGHAT, FQNNGV. The CDR3 has 13 amino acids. The DNA of the CDR3 is TGTGCCAGCAGCTTAGACAGGGACACTGAAGCTTTCTTT. Translated, it gives CASSLDRDTEAFF.

The chain has TRBV30 and TRBJ2-3, with D possibly matching TRBD1 (6 bases). Between the trimmed V and J ends, which lost 5 bases and 5 bases, there was a span of 14 bases. The CDR3 sequence is 13 residues long. In germline, CDR1 is GTSNPN, CDR2 SVGIG (reference sequence). CDR3 amino acids: CAWGSTGRDTQYF. CDR3 in DNA: TGTGCCTGGGGGAGCACAGGGCGAGATACGCAGTATTTT.

This rearrangement joins TRBV6-1 to TRBJ1-2, with TRBD1 matching over 7 bases. CDR3 length: 15 amino acids. CDR1 is MNHNS, CDR2 SASEGT, per germline. The J segment lost 3 bases and the V segment lost 7 bases, leaving 11 bases of the junction unmatched. The CDR3 nucleotides read TGTGCCAGCACCGTACTTACAGGGGACGACTATGGCTACACCTTC. Residues: CASTVLTGDDYGYTF.

The chain carries TRBV7-2 and TRBJ1-1; possibly TRBD1 for D (6 bases). The CDR3 runs 16 residues. Germline V gene lookup returns CDR1 SGHTA and CDR2 FQGNSA. With 3 bases removed from V and 3 bases from J, the gap between germline ends came to 17 bases. The CDR3 DNA reads TGTGCCAGCAGCTTCACAGGGAGGGGGGAATACACTGAAGCTTTCTTT. It is translated as CASSFTGRGEYTEAFF.

CDR3 sequence: CASSQDGGSFYGYTF. DNA of the CDR3: TGCGCCAGCAGCCAAGATGGAGGATCCTTCTATGGCTACACCTTC. This chain joins TRBV4-3 and TRBJ1-2; D gene ambiguous. In germline, CDR1 is LGHNA, CDR2 YSLEER. The CDR3 extends over 15 amino acids. The germline V and J ends were trimmed by 0 bases and 4 bases, with 12 bases remaining between them.

The chain is built from TRBV13 and TRBJ2-1; D may be TRBD1 (5 bases). CDR3 length equals 16 residues. V lost 0 bases to trimming and J lost 8 bases, with 17 bases between them. Germline assignment: CDR1 PRHDT and CDR2 FYEKMQ (reference sequence). CDR3 protein: CASSLGPPRAVDEQFF. In nucleotides, the CDR3 is TGTGCCAGCAGCTTAGGCCCCCCCAGGGCTGTGGATGAGCAGTTCTTC.

This chain connects TRBV18 to TRBJ2-5, with TRBD2 matching over 10 bases. The CDR3 spans 15 residues. Losses at the gene ends were 3 bases for V and 10 bases for J; bases not matched to a gene: 11. CDR1 is KGHSH, CDR2 LQKENI, per germline. The CDR3 DNA reads TGTGCCAGCTCACCCCTAGCGGGGGATCCCGGGGGCCAGTACTTC. Encoded protein: CASSPLAGDPGGQYF.

The V and J genes are TRBV29-1 and TRBJ2-4, with 10 bases matching TRBD1. The germline gives CDR1 SQVTM, CDR2 ANQGSEA. V was pared by 4 bases and J by 1 base, with 19 bases of the junction left unmatched. The CDR3 totals 20 residues. CDR3 sequence: CSVVYLPGQGLSEAKNIQYF. The CDR3 DNA follows: TGCAGCGTTGTTTATCTCCCGGGACAGGGGTTATCTGAGGCCAAAAACATTCAGTACTTC.

This clone has just one count. The chain joins TRBV11-2 to TRBJ1-1, with 7 bases that match TRBD1. The germline V gene has CDR1 SGHAT and CDR2 FQNNGV. The CDR3 extends over 15 amino acids. The ends lost 1 base at V and 4 bases at J; junction bases unmatched: 6. CDR3 loop: CASSLVLSGGTEAFF. The CDR3 DNA follows: TGTGCCAGCAGCTTAGTATTATCAGGGGGCACTGAAGCTTTCTTT.

The chain recombines TRBV4-3 with TRBJ2-1; 9 bases fit TRBD2. The CDR3 consists of 17 residues. Germline assignment: CDR1 LGHNA and CDR2 YSLEER. V was clipped by 1 base and J by 9 bases; unmatched bases: 13. In nucleotides, the CDR3 is TGCGCCAGCAGCCAAGGCTCGGGGCTAGCGGGATACCGTGAGCAGTTCTTC. Translating gives CASSQGSGLAGYREQFF.

The V and J genes are TRBV2 and TRBJ1-5; D not certain. The germline gives CDR1 SNHLY, CDR2 FYNNEI. V was cut by 5 bases and J by 0 bases, with 17 bases left in between. CDR3 size: 17 residues. The CDR3 is CASSNGHGRISNQPQHF. CDR3 nucleotide sequence: TGTGCCAGCAGTAATGGGCACGGCAGGATTAGCAATCAGCCCCAGCATTTT.

This sequence joins TRBV4-3 and TRBJ2-4; 8 nucleotides agree with TRBD1. V dropped 0 bases and J dropped 1; count of bases not matched to a gene: 5. The CDR3 consists of 17 residues. The germline V gene has CDR1 LGHNA and CDR2 YSLEER. The CDR3 here is CASSQDQGAGAKNIQYF. The CDR3 bases are TGCGCCAGCAGCCAAGATCAGGGGGCCGGGGCCAAAAACATTCAGTACTTC.

This clone was recorded only once. The chain has TRBV29-1 and TRBJ1-4; D call uncertain. V was trimmed by 6 bases and J by 6 bases, leaving 8 bases between them. Germline V gene data show CDR1 as SQVTM and CDR2 as ANQGSEA. This CDR3 is 11 amino acids long. CDR3: CSVLDYEKLFF. The CDR3 coding sequence is TGCAGCGTCCTAGACTATGAAAAACTGTTTTTT.

This sequence joins TRBV30 and TRBJ1-1; tentative D call: TRBD1 (6 bases). Trimming shortened V by 1 base and J by 0 bases, and 18 bases separated the two germline ends. The CDR3 consists of 17 residues. Germline V gene lookup returns CDR1 GTSNPN and CDR2 SVGIG (reference sequence). The CDR3 reads CAWSEMNRVGMNTEAFF. The DNA of the CDR3 is TGTGCCTGGAGTGAGATGAACAGGGTGGGAATGAACACTGAAGCTTTCTTT.

This clone appeared a few times. The chain recombines TRBV5-6 with TRBJ1-5; tentatively, D is TRBD1 (6 bases). The V gene lost 0 bases and the J gene lost 5 bases, with 9 bases spanning the gap. The CDR3 has 14 residues. The germline V gene has CDR1 SGHDT and CDR2 YYEEEE. The CDR3 spells CASSLGQADQPQHF. The CDR3 DNA follows: TGTGCCAGCAGCTTGGGACAGGCAGATCAGCCCCAGCATTTT.

The gene calls are TRBV9 and TRBJ2-5; the D gene is possibly TRBD2 (7 bases). Germline CDR1 and CDR2: SGDLS and YYNGEE. The CDR3 has 15 amino acids. V was shortened by 0 bases and J by 2 bases, with 11 bases between the two germline ends. The CDR3 is CASSVGGGLQETQYF. As DNA, the CDR3 is TGTGCCAGCAGCGTAGGGGGGGGGCTACAAGAGACCCAGTACTTC.

This chain links TRBV19 with TRBJ1-4; the D gene is possibly TRBD1 (5 bases). V lost 9 bases and J lost 7, with 15 bases in between. The CDR3 runs to 13 residues. Germline CDR1 reads LNHDA; CDR2 reads SQIVND (reference sequence). This chain's CDR3 is CARKGLVSEKLFF. In DNA, the CDR3 is TGTGCCAGGAAGGGGTTAGTAAGTGAAAAACTGTTTTTT.

As concerns this clone: Compared with germline, one end of the junction differs, possibly owing to a read error. Other DNA sequences of this sample code for an identical CDR3. J is TRBJ1-2 and V is TRBV4-3, with 9 bases aligning to TRBD1. The CDR3 length is 15 residues. Germline V gene lookup returns CDR1 LGHNA and CDR2 YSLEER. CDR3 amino acids: CASSHGQGNNYGYTF. For the CDR3, the DNA is TGCGCTAGCAGCCATGGACAGGGGAATAACTATGGCTACACCTTC.

V usage is TRBV4-2 and J usage is TRBJ2-1, with 7 nucleotides matching TRBD2. The CDR3 contains 16 residues. J gave up 3 bases and V 1 base, and 6 bases lay outside the gene matches. Germline V gene sequence: CDR1 LGHNA, CDR2 YNFKEQ. Here the CDR3 DNA reads TGTGCCAGCAGCCAAGTCAGCGGGATCCGCTACAATGAGCAGTTCTTC. It translates to CASSQVSGIRYNEQFF.

CDR3 sequence: CSATTGSGYSNQPQHF. CDR3 in DNA: TGCAGCGCTACGACAGGGAGTGGTTATAGCAATCAGCCCCAGCATTTT. The V gene is TRBV29-1, the J gene TRBJ1-5; 7 positions match TRBD1. Trimming removed 7 bases from V and 0 bases from J; junction bases left unmatched: 12. CDR3 length: 16 residues. CDR1 is SQVTM and CDR2 is ANQGSEA in the germline V gene. Combining the CDR3 with reference TRBV29-1 and TRBJ1-5 gives the whole variable domain SAVISQKPSRDICQRGTSLTIQCQVDSQVTMMFWYRQQPGQSLTLIATANQGSEATYESGFVIDKFPISRPNLTFSTLTVSNMSPEDSSIYLCSATTGSGYSNQPQHFGDGTRLSIL.

This sequence joins TRBV5-1 and TRBJ2-7; possible D gene TRBD2, 5 bases. The V end was cut by 0 bases, the J end by 6 bases, with 10 bases between. This CDR3 is built from 13 residues. Looked up from germline, CDR1 is SGHRS and CDR2 is YFSETQ. CDR3 protein: CASSLAGLGEQYF. The CDR3 bases are TGCGCCAGCAGCTTGGCCGGACTCGGCGAGCAGTACTTC.

This clone showed up just once. The J gene is TRBJ2-7, the V gene TRBV5-4; D is unclear. This CDR3 is 12 amino acids long. CDR1 is SGHNT, CDR2 YYREEE, per germline (reference sequence). With 2 bases removed from V and 3 bases from J, the gap between germline ends came to 6 bases. The CDR3 nucleotides are TGTGCCAGCAGCTTTCAGAACTACGAGCAGTACTTC. Its protein is CASSFQNYEQYF.

The rearrangement uses TRBV5-1 and TRBJ2-1; 7 bases are a match to TRBD2. Germline V gene lookup returns CDR1 SGHRS and CDR2 YFSETQ. CDR3 size: 15 residues. The ends lost 0 bases at V and 8 bases at J; junction bases unmatched: 8. DNA of the CDR3: TGCGCCAGCAGCTTGGGACTAGCTGCCGCTGATGAGCAGTTCTTC. This encodes CASSLGLAAADEQFF.

The chain is built from TRBV7-2 and TRBJ2-7; TRBD2 matches 8 bases. Germline loops: CDR1 SGHTA, CDR2 FQGNSA. The junction had 11 bases not matched to a gene; V was cut back by 1 base and J by 0 bases. The CDR3 spans 18 residues. CDR3 nucleotide sequence: TGTGCCAGCAGCTTAGGTATCCAGCGGGGGACCCACTCCTACGAGCAGTACTTC. Its translation is CASSLGIQRGTHSYEQYF.

V usage is TRBV18 and J usage is TRBJ1-1; D is unclear. From germline, CDR1 is KGHSH and CDR2 LQKENI. Trimming cost V 5 bases and J 3 bases, with 10 bases left between them. The CDR3 is made up of 13 amino acids. Here the CDR3 reads CASSFPGYTEAFF. As DNA, the CDR3 is TGTGCCAGCTCATTTCCCGGGTACACTGAAGCTTTCTTT.